Below are 13 T cell receptor beta chains sequenced from a single sample in a study of blood T cell repertoires in COVID-19. The data were produced by immunoSEQ multiplex PCR, yet TCRdb's version contains in-frame clones alone and is incomplete. The sample holds about 32,000 clones, approximately 93% seen once. Sequencing was done on a sample of peripheral blood. The receptors were sampled from a male donor with active COVID-19.

V usage is TRBV10-3 and J usage is TRBJ1-2; 9 nucleotides line up with TRBD1. The V and J ends lost 0 bases and 8 bases, in that order; junction bases with no gene match: 7. The CDR3 covers 15 residues. Germline V CDR1 and CDR2: ENHRY, SYGVKD. The CDR3 spells CAISESLDRGRGYTF. Here the CDR3 DNA reads TGTGCCATCAGTGAGTCGCTGGACAGGGGACGAGGCTACACCTTC.

V usage is TRBV5-1 and J usage is TRBJ2-5; 9 bases agree with TRBD2. The CDR3 is 14 amino acids. CDR1 is SGHRS and CDR2 is YFSETQ in the germline V gene. Unmatched junction bases numbered 9, after V lost 7 bases and J lost 5 bases. CDR3 loop: CASCIAGERETQYF. In DNA, the CDR3 is TGCGCCAGCTGTATAGCGGGGGAGCGGGAGACCCAGTACTTC.

In its sample, this clone was seen once. This rearrangement joins TRBV4-2 to TRBJ2-3, with TRBD1 matching over 9 bases. With V trimmed by 1 base and J by 4 bases, 9 bases remained unmatched. Per germline, CDR1 LGHNA and CDR2 YNFKEQ. The CDR3 runs to 17 residues. In nucleotides, the CDR3 is TGTGCCAGCAGCCAAGGAACGGGGACAGGGAGAGCAGATACGCAGTATTTT. Its translation is CASSQGTGTGRADTQYF.

The chain combines TRBV29-1 with TRBJ1-2; 9 bases align to TRBD1. Germline loops: CDR1 SQVTM, CDR2 ANQGSEA. The V segment lost 6 bases and the J segment 5 bases; nucleotides outside the gene matches: 1. The CDR3 covers 11 residues. The CDR3 region is CSVGQGYGYTF. CDR3 bases: TGCAGCGTCGGACAGGGGTATGGCTACACCTTC.

This chain joins TRBV14 and TRBJ2-3; 8 nucleotides align to TRBD1. This CDR3 is built from 18 residues. Germline CDR1 is SGHDN and CDR2 is FVKESK. V was pared by 1 base and J by 2 bases, with 11 bases of the junction left unmatched. The CDR3 here is CASSQVQNRGRHTDTQYF. DNA for the CDR3: TGTGCCAGCAGCCAAGTTCAGAACAGGGGGAGGCACACAGATACGCAGTATTTT.

V and J are TRBV7-2 and TRBJ1-1; the D is unclear. Trimming took off 2 bases at V and 10 bases at J, with 11 bases between the two ends. Germline V gene lookup returns CDR1 SGHTA and CDR2 FQGNSA. CDR3 length: 12 residues. The CDR3 region is CASSLPAVGAFF. For the CDR3, the DNA is TGTGCCAGCAGCTTACCCGCAGTTGGAGCTTTCTTT.

The chain uses TRBV7-9 and TRBJ2-1; perhaps TRBD1 as D (6 bases). V lost 4 bases and J 0 bases, leaving 22 bases between the germline ends. The CDR3 runs 19 residues. Germline V lookup: CDR1 SEHNR, CDR2 FQNEAQ (reference sequence). CDR3 sequence (DNA): TGTGCCAGCAGCTCGTTCCCTTTACGAGGGGGAAGCTCCTACAATGAGCAGTTCTTC. Translated, it gives CASSSFPLRGGSSYNEQFF.

CDR3 DNA: TGTGCCAGTAGTATATATGCGCCGGGTGCTAAAATGACTGAAGCTTTCTTT. Residues: CASSIYAPGAKMTEAFF. This sequence joins TRBV19 and TRBJ1-1; no clear D. Germline V gene sequence: CDR1 LNHDA, CDR2 SQIVND (reference sequence). This CDR3 is 17 amino acids long. Trimming removed 2 bases at V and 5 bases at J, with 21 bases between.

V gene TRBV7-2 combines with J gene TRBJ1-1; D not certain. Germline values: CDR1 SGHTA, CDR2 FQGNSA. Trimming left V 6 bases short and J 1 base short, with 12 bases between. CDR3 size: 14 residues. The DNA for the CDR3 is TGTGCCAGCAGGCGATCGTCGGGGAACACTGAAGCTTTCTTT. It is translated as CASRRSSGNTEAFF.

The V gene is TRBV7-2, the J gene TRBJ1-3, with D perhaps matching TRBD1 (5 bases). The germline gives CDR1 SGHTA, CDR2 FQGNSA. V lost 5 bases, J lost 8 bases, and 13 bases lay in between. The CDR3 contains 13 residues. DNA of the CDR3: TGTGCCAGCAGCCACGTGTGGGGGGACACCATATATTTT. Amino acids: CASSHVWGDTIYF. Complete variable domain (other parts from reference TRBV7-2 and TRBJ1-3): GAGVSQSPSNKVTEKGKDVELRCDPISGHTALYWYRQSLGQGLEFLIYFQGNSAPDKSGLPSDRFSAERTGGSVSTLTIQRTQQEDSAVYLCASSHVWGDTIYFGEGSWLTVV.

The V gene is TRBV29-1, the J gene TRBJ2-1; 7 bases fit TRBD2. The trim removed 7 bases at V and 3 bases at J, leaving 12 bases unmatched. The germline V gene has CDR1 SQVTM and CDR2 ANQGSEA. The CDR3 length is 15 residues. CDR3 in amino acids: CSGGGRGNFYNEQFF. The DNA of the CDR3 is TGCAGCGGCGGTGGGCGGGGGAATTTCTACAATGAGCAGTTCTTC.

This chain joins TRBV19 and TRBJ1-6; D is unresolved. V was trimmed by 5 bases and J by 7 bases, leaving 15 bases between them. Germline CDR1 and CDR2: LNHDA and SQIVND (reference sequence). The CDR3 contains 15 residues. The CDR3 here is CASSPFAGPNSPLHF. The CDR3 DNA reads as TGTGCCAGTAGTCCCTTCGCGGGTCCGAATTCACCCCTCCACTTT.

The rearrangement uses TRBV11-3 and TRBJ2-1; TRBD2 agrees at 16 bases. The CDR3 is 16 amino acids. The ends lost 6 bases at V and 6 bases at J; junction bases unmatched: 5. CDR1 and CDR2 from the germline V gene are SGHNT and YENEEA. CDR3 DNA sequence: TGTGCCAGCAGATTGGGACTAGCGGGGGGGCCCAATGAGCAGTTCTTC. The encoded protein is CASRLGLAGGPNEQFF. Full variable domain (rest looked up from reference TRBV11-3 and TRBJ2-1): EAGVVQSPRYKIIEKKQPVAFWCNPISGHNTLYWYLQNLGQGPELLIRYENEEAVDDSQLPKDRFSAERLKGVDSTLKIQPAELGDSAVYLCASRLGLAGGPNEQFFGPGTRLTVL.